The 32 T cell receptor beta chains presented below share a single source sample, sequenced in a study of T-cell reconstitution after alpha-beta-depleted transplantation in children. A TCRbeta library incorporating unique molecular identifiers was prepared. TCRdb reprocessed the PCR reads via MiXCR and lists one record per CDR3 protein. Of fewer than 550,000 distinct CDR3 sequences in the sample, roughly 11% were seen once. The input for sequencing was PBMCs, mostly from graft donor cells, taken 180 days after TCRalphabeta/CD19-depleted stem cell transplant. The receptors were sampled from a female patient younger than 10 who had a stem cell transplant for aplastic anemia, so the T cells may come from the graft donor.

V and J are TRBV2 and TRBJ2-3; D remains unclear. V lost 1 base and J 2 bases, leaving 10 bases between the germline ends. This CDR3 spans 15 amino acids. From germline, CDR1 is SNHLY and CDR2 FYNNEI. Here the CDR3 reads CASSEGSWITDTQYF. The CDR3 region has the DNA TGTGCCAGCAGTGAAGGGAGTTGGATCACAGATACGCAGTATTTT.

The J gene is TRBJ2-7, the V gene TRBV28, with a weak D call TRBD2 (5 bases). The CDR3 is 13 amino acids. Germline lookup yields CDR1 MDHEN and CDR2 SYDVKM. With 6 bases removed from V and 0 bases from J, the gap between germline ends came to 9 bases. CDR3 sequence: CASSPGDSYEQYF. The CDR3 DNA reads TGTGCCAGCAGCCCCGGGGACTCCTACGAGCAGTACTTC.

This clonotype was counted only a few times. The chain couples TRBV15 to TRBJ1-5, with D maybe TRBD1 (6 bases). Germline V gene data show CDR1 as LNHNV and CDR2 as YYDKDF (reference sequence). This CDR3 is 15 amino acids long. V lost 3 bases to trimming and J lost 3 bases, with 12 bases between them. The CDR3 nucleotides are TGTGCCACCAGCAGCTTCCAGGGGCCCAATCAGCCCCAGCATTTT. Protein sequence: CATSSFQGPNQPQHF. Full variable domain (outside the CDR3, taken from reference TRBV15 and TRBJ1-5): DAMVIQNPRYQVTQFGKPVTLSCSQTLNHNVMYWYQQKSSQAPKLLFHYYDKDFNNEADTPDNFQSRRPNTSFCFLDIRSPGLGDTAMYLCATSSFQGPNQPQHFGDGTRLSIL.

This clonotype has at least ten counts. This CDR3 reads CSARGGAGEQFF. CDR3 coding DNA: TGCAGTGCTAGAGGGGGAGCGGGTGAGCAGTTCTTC. This chain links TRBV20-1 with TRBJ2-1, with D tentatively TRBD2 (6 bases). V shed 1 base and J shed 9 bases, with 10 bases lying between them. The germline gives CDR1 DFQATT, CDR2 SNEGSKA (reference sequence). CDR3 length: 12 amino acids.

The chain couples TRBV5-1 to TRBJ2-3, with 13 bases that match TRBD2. The CDR3 is 21 amino acids. V lost 0 bases, J lost 1 base, and 14 bases stayed unmatched. Germline V gene data show CDR1 as SGHRS and CDR2 as YFSETQ. CDR3 loop: CASSLVEGLAGLPIRTDTQYF. CDR3 sequence (DNA): TGCGCCAGCAGCTTGGTAGAGGGACTAGCGGGACTCCCTATCCGCACAGATACGCAGTATTTT.

CDR3 protein: CASSHTGQNTGGYTF. In DNA form, the CDR3 reads TGTGCCAGCAGCCATACGGGACAGAACACTGGTGGCTACACCTTC. The chain joins TRBV14 to TRBJ1-2; 7 positions match TRBD1. This CDR3 has 15 amino acids. V was clipped by 3 bases and J by 7 bases; unmatched bases: 11. Looked up from germline, CDR1 is SGHDN and CDR2 is FVKESK. Filled out from reference TRBV14 and TRBJ1-2, the complete variable domain reads EAGVTQFPSHSVIEKGQTVTLRCDPISGHDNLYWYRRVMGKEIKFLLHFVKESKQDESGMPNNRFLAERTGGTYSTLKVQPAELEDSGVYFCASSHTGQNTGGYTFGSGTRLTVV.

In this sample, this clonotype turned up a few times. The J gene is TRBJ2-3, the V gene TRBV2, with a tentative D call TRBD1 (5 bases). The CDR3 contains 13 residues. V was pared by 2 bases and J by 6 bases, with 9 bases between. The V gene's germline CDR1 is SNHLY and CDR2 FYNNEI. The CDR3 DNA is TGTGCCAGCAGTGAACAGGGATGGGATACGCAGTATTTT. Translated: CASSEQGWDTQYF. The full variable domain, with the rest looked up from reference TRBV2 and TRBJ2-3, is EPEVTQTPSHQVTQMGQEVILRCVPISNHLYFYWYRQILGQKVEFLVSFYNNEISEKSEIFDDQFSVERPDGSNFTLKIRSTKLEDSAMYFCASSEQGWDTQYFGPGTRLTVL.

V and J are TRBV29-1 and TRBJ2-1; 7 bases are a match to TRBD1. This CDR3 spans 11 amino acids. The V gene end was trimmed by 4 bases and the J gene end by 13 bases; junction bases not matched to a gene: 7. Germline values: CDR1 SQVTM, CDR2 ANQGSEA. CDR3 sequence reads: CSVVDNRGQFF. CDR3 DNA: TGCAGCGTTGTGGACAACAGGGGACAGTTCTTC.

This clonotype is a singleton in its sample. V is TRBV30 and J is TRBJ1-6; unclear D gene. Germline lookup yields CDR1 GTSNPN and CDR2 SVGIG (reference sequence). The CDR3 is 15 amino acids. V was trimmed by 3 bases and J by 0 bases, leaving 9 bases between them. The CDR3 DNA reads TGTGCCTGGAGGGAAGGAAGCTCCTATAATTCACCCCTCCACTTT. Translated, it gives CAWREGSSYNSPLHF.

Only one count was recorded for this clonotype. The chain carries TRBV20-1 and TRBJ2-1; D uncertain. The germline gives CDR1 DFQATT, CDR2 SNEGSKA (reference sequence). Trimming took 1 base from V and 9 from J, leaving 13 bases between them. The CDR3 spans 13 residues. The CDR3: CSARGAVGFEQFF. The CDR3 nucleotides read TGCAGTGCTAGAGGCGCGGTTGGATTTGAGCAGTTCTTC.

This chain uses TRBV6-5 with TRBJ1-1, with no clear D. Between the trimmed V and J ends, which lost 1 base and 7 bases, there was a span of 7 bases. Germline lookup yields CDR1 MNHEY and CDR2 SVGAGI. The CDR3 covers 12 residues. CDR3 sequence reads: CASSYLGDEAFF. CDR3 DNA: TGTGCCAGCAGTTACTTGGGTGATGAAGCTTTCTTT.

This chain connects TRBV14 to TRBJ1-2, with a tentative D call TRBD1 (6 bases). V dropped 3 bases and J dropped 7 bases, with 9 bases sitting between them. The CDR3 contains 12 residues. Per the germline V gene, CDR1 is SGHDN and CDR2 is FVKESK. As DNA, the CDR3 is TGTGCCAGCAGCCAGCAACAGGGTGGCTACACCTTC. The encoded protein is CASSQQQGGYTF.

This clonotype was detected a few times. The chain couples TRBV3-1 to TRBJ2-3, with D tentatively TRBD2 (5 bases). This CDR3 contains 15 residues. V lost 0 bases and J 4 bases, leaving 11 bases between the germline ends. CDR1 and CDR2 from the germline V gene are LGHDT and YNNKEL (reference sequence). In nucleotides, the CDR3 is TGTGCCAGCAGCCAAGATCCCGTACTAGCAGATACGCAGTATTTT. Residues: CASSQDPVLADTQYF.

The rearrangement uses TRBV5-1 and TRBJ2-3; no clear D gene. The germline V gene has CDR1 SGHRS and CDR2 YFSETQ. The CDR3 sequence is 15 residues long. Trimming stripped 0 bases from V and 4 bases from J, with 12 bases between. The CDR3 DNA reads as TGCGCCAGCAGCTTGGAAGCGCCCTTGGCAGATACGCAGTATTTT. Residues: CASSLEAPLADTQYF.

This clonotype was seen a handful of times. This chain links TRBV20-1 with TRBJ2-3; 15 nucleotides agree with TRBD2. Germline V gene data show CDR1 as DFQATT and CDR2 as SNEGSKA (reference sequence). J lost 2 bases, V lost 5 bases, and 8 bases had no gene match. The CDR3 is 17 amino acids. CDR3: CSAPRTSGRAPTDTQYF. In DNA, the CDR3 is TGCAGTGCTCCGCGGACTAGCGGGAGGGCCCCCACAGATACGCAGTATTTT.

This clonotype showed up just a few times. The rearrangement uses TRBV15 and TRBJ2-1; possible D gene TRBD1, 6 bases. CDR1 is LNHNV, CDR2 YYDKDF, per germline (reference sequence). This CDR3 has 16 residues. Trimming removed 3 bases at V and 5 bases at J, with 17 bases between. Here the CDR3 DNA reads TGTGCCACCAGCAGGGTCCATCCAGGGGTCGACAATGAGCAGTTCTTC. Protein sequence: CATSRVHPGVDNEQFF.

This clonotype was seen more than once but under ten times. V and J are TRBV7-9 and TRBJ1-5, with no clear D. This CDR3 spans 16 amino acids. The V and J ends lost 3 bases and 0 bases respectively, with 12 bases between them. In germline, CDR1 is SEHNR, CDR2 FQNEAQ (reference sequence). DNA for the CDR3: TGTGCCAGCAGCTTTACTGGTCCCTATAGCAATCAGCCCCAGCATTTT. It encodes CASSFTGPYSNQPQHF. The variable domain in full, with the rest retrieved from reference TRBV7-9 and TRBJ1-5, is DTGVSQNPRHKITKRGQNVTFRCDPISEHNRLYWYRQTLGQGPEFLTYFQNEAQLEKSRLLSDRFSAERPKGSFSTLEIQRTEQGDSAMYLCASSFTGPYSNQPQHFGDGTRLSIL.

This clonotype occurred a few times. The rearrangement uses TRBV28 and TRBJ1-4; D is uncertain. This CDR3 has 15 amino acids. The germline V gene has CDR1 MDHEN and CDR2 SYDVKM. Trimming cost V 5 bases and J 3 bases, with 13 bases left between them. The CDR3 is CASSRGGLPNEKLFF. The CDR3 DNA reads as TGTGCCAGCAGTCGCGGAGGGCTCCCTAATGAAAAACTGTTTTTT.

This clonotype has a handful of counts. The chain employs TRBV9 and TRBJ1-1; D possibly corresponds to TRBD1 (6 bases). The germline V gene encodes CDR1 SGDLS and CDR2 YYNGEE. This CDR3 comprises 15 residues. Trimming left V 3 bases short and J 2 bases short, with 14 bases between. CDR3 nucleotides: TGTGCCAGCAGCGCGTCCGGGACAAAAAACACTGAAGCTTTCTTT. Translation: CASSASGTKNTEAFF.

The rearrangement uses TRBV6-5 and TRBJ1-5, with 8 bases matching TRBD1. Losses at the gene ends were 0 bases for V and 0 bases for J; bases not matched to a gene: 4. The CDR3 spans 17 residues. In germline, CDR1 is MNHEY, CDR2 SVGAGI. The CDR3 sequence is CASSYSRGTGSNQPQHF. CDR3 in DNA: TGTGCCAGCAGTTACTCGCGCGGGACAGGTAGCAATCAGCCCCAGCATTTT.

The chain links TRBV27 to TRBJ1-1; possible D gene TRBD1, 6 bases. Germline V lookup: CDR1 MNHEY, CDR2 SMNVEV (reference sequence). Trimming shortened V by 5 bases and J by 2 bases, and 15 bases separated the two germline ends. The CDR3 is made up of 15 amino acids. The CDR3 sequence is CASSPGRDTNTEAFF. The CDR3 DNA follows: TGTGCCAGCAGTCCGGGGCGGGACACCAACACTGAAGCTTTCTTT.

This clonotype was seen only a few times. The rearrangement links TRBV5-1 to TRBJ1-6; D unresolved. The ends were cut back, 6 bases at V and 14 bases at J, with 27 bases in the middle. The CDR3 is 16 residues long. Germline CDR1 and CDR2: SGHRS and YFSETQ. CDR3: CASTHSPGSQDRALHF. The CDR3 DNA follows: TGCGCCAGCACCCATTCTCCGGGGAGCCAGGATAGGGCCCTCCACTTT.

The chain is built from TRBV5-1 and TRBJ2-1; D is ambiguous. Trimming left V 4 bases short and J 5 bases short, with 4 bases between. The CDR3 length is 11 residues. Germline assignment: CDR1 SGHRS and CDR2 YFSETQ. The CDR3 DNA reads as TGCGCCAGCAGCAAAGACAATGAGCAGTTCTTC. It codes for CASSKDNEQFF. The whole variable domain, filled in from reference TRBV5-1 and TRBJ2-1, reads KAGVTQTPRYLIKTRGQQVTLSCSPISGHRSVSWYQQTPGQGLQFLFEYFSETQRNKGNFPGRFSGRQFSNSRSEMNVSTLELGDSALYLCASSKDNEQFFGPGTRLTVL.

This clonotype turned up a few times. The chain links TRBV10-3 to TRBJ1-1; maybe TRBD1 (5 bases). Per the germline V gene, CDR1 is ENHRY and CDR2 is SYGVKD. CDR3 length equals 16 residues. V was trimmed by 4 bases and J by 4 bases, leaving 19 bases between them. The CDR3 reads CAISGLGPVMTTEAFF. In DNA, the CDR3 is TGTGCCATCAGTGGATTGGGACCGGTGATGACCACTGAAGCTTTCTTT.

This clonotype occurred a few times. CDR3 bases: TGTGCCAGCAGTTTAAGGGGACTAGCGGGAGCCCACGATTACAATGAGCAGTTCTTC. It encodes CASSLRGLAGAHDYNEQFF. The V call is TRBV12-3 or TRBV12-4, the J call TRBJ2-1; TRBD2 aligns across 14 bases. The CDR3 runs to 19 residues. V gave up 2 bases and J gave up 4 bases; unmatched junction bases: 10.

This clonotype was recorded at least ten times. The chain employs TRBV7-2 and TRBJ2-1, with 13 nucleotides matching TRBD2. Germline assignment: CDR1 SGHTA and CDR2 FQGNSA. The CDR3 length is 14 residues. V dropped 4 bases and J dropped 7; count of bases not matched to a gene: 1. Here the CDR3 reads CASSWTSGSNEQFF. The CDR3 nucleotides are TGTGCCAGCAGCTGGACTAGCGGGAGTAATGAGCAGTTCTTC.

The V gene is TRBV29-1, the J gene TRBJ2-1, with 16 bases identical to TRBD2. V dropped 7 bases and J dropped 1; count of bases not matched to a gene: 19. Germline V gene sequence: CDR1 SQVTM, CDR2 ANQGSEA. The CDR3 is 21 amino acids. The CDR3 DNA sequence: TGCAGCGGTGGGAACACTCCGGGACTAGCGGGAGGGACCGATTCCTACAATGAGCAGTTCTTC. This codes for CSGGNTPGLAGGTDSYNEQFF.

This chain joins TRBV28 and TRBJ1-1; 8 nucleotides line up with TRBD1. The germline gives CDR1 MDHEN, CDR2 SYDVKM. The CDR3 covers 14 residues. V lost 5 bases, J lost 6 bases, and 8 bases stayed unmatched. The CDR3 nucleotides read TGTGCCAGCAGTCCACCGGACAGGGTGCCTGAAGCTTTCTTT. The encoded protein is CASSPPDRVPEAFF.

Comment on this clonotype: Germline and junction disagree at one end, which may indicate a read error. The rearrangement links TRBV9 to TRBJ2-3, with 8 bases lining up with TRBD2. Looked up from germline, CDR1 is SGDLS and CDR2 is YYNGEE. This CDR3 has 15 residues. The CDR3 sequence: CASSVGAGVLDRQYF. Here the CDR3 DNA reads TGTGCCAGCAGCGTAGGAGCGGGAGTATTGGATAGGCAGTATTTT.

The chain recombines TRBV28 with TRBJ1-1; no firm D call. V lost 6 bases, J lost 0 bases, and 11 bases lay in between. This CDR3 contains 14 residues. Germline V gives CDR1 MDHEN, CDR2 SYDVKM. The CDR3 coding sequence is TGTGCCAGCAGACTTTCGATTCTGAACACTGAAGCTTTCTTT. This encodes CASRLSILNTEAFF.

This clonotype was observed a handful of times. The chain has TRBV12-3 or TRBV12-4 and TRBJ1-5; D ambiguous. Trimming removed 0 bases at V and 1 base at J, with 7 bases between. The CDR3 contains 15 residues. CDR3 bases: TGTGCCAGCAGTTTAGCGACGGACAGCAATCAGCCCCAGCATTTT. Amino acids: CASSLATDSNQPQHF.

This chain joins TRBV12-3 or TRBV12-4 and TRBJ2-1; the match to TRBD1 covers 9 bases. J gave up 4 bases and V 7 bases, and 11 bases lay outside the gene matches. The CDR3 contains 16 residues. CDR3 sequence: CASTPHRGPNYNEQFF. For the CDR3, the DNA is TGTGCCAGCACTCCTCACAGGGGGCCTAATTACAATGAGCAGTTCTTC.